This TCR beta chain was documented in a study of blood T cells in healthy people across ages. The use of a sample-barcoded 5' primer and a J-beta primer mix characterized a second PCR of roughly 7 to 12 cycles. TCRdb ran MiXCR on the 5' RACE reads and lists one entry per CDR3 protein. This table holds 550,000 to 700,000 distinct CDR3 sequences, 27% found once. Only a few counts were recorded for this clonotype. The sequence derives from an older woman in good health. Sequencing input: blood.

As DNA, the CDR3 is TGTGCCAGCAGCGGATACGAAGAGACCCAGTACTTC. Protein: CASSGYEETQYF. The J gene is TRBJ2-5, the V gene TRBV3-1; D is unclear. In germline, CDR1 is LGHDT, CDR2 YNNKEL (reference sequence). V gave up 5 bases and J gave up 3 bases, with 7 bases separating them. The CDR3 has 12 residues.